The 11 T cell receptor beta chains reported below all come from one sample, sequenced in a study of breast tumors, draining lymph nodes, adjacent tissues. Breast cancer patients provided tissue from their axillary draining lymph nodes. MiXCR, applied by TCRdb to the multiplex PCR reads, yields one record per CDR3 protein. The repertoire includes over 150,000 distinct CDR3 sequences, roughly 29% of them detected once, and approximately 4.5% sits in the top ten. Sequences were obtained from axillary lymph node tissue. The receptors shown here come from a female donor with breast cancer. Some clones in this sample may be carry-over from other donors' samples.

This clonotype was recorded at least ten times. This chain connects TRBV7-9 to TRBJ1-3; TRBD1 matches 8 bases. CDR1 SEHNR and CDR2 FQNEAQ come from the germline V gene (reference sequence). The ends lost 1 base at V and 0 bases at J; junction bases unmatched: 5. The CDR3 runs to 17 residues. CDR3 in DNA: TGTGCCAGCAGCTTAGGGACAGGGCACTCCTCTGGAAACACCATATATTTT. Translated: CASSLGTGHSSGNTIYF.

The sample holds many counts of this clonotype. The chain recombines TRBV14 with TRBJ2-1; D possibly corresponds to TRBD2 (5 bases). V gave up 4 bases and J gave up 0 bases, with 10 bases separating them. The CDR3 runs to 15 residues. In germline, CDR1 is SGHDN, CDR2 FVKESK. The CDR3 nucleotides read TGTGCCAGCAGCCGATTAGGGAGCTCCTACAATGAGCAGTTCTTC. Its translation: CASSRLGSSYNEQFF.

Many counts were recorded for this clonotype. The chain joins TRBV7-2 to TRBJ2-1; no clear D. Deletions cut 8 bases from V and 9 bases from J, with 14 bases between. CDR1 is SGHTA and CDR2 is FQGNSA in the germline V gene. The CDR3 loop spans 12 amino acids. The CDR3 spells CASSHWIGEQFF. CDR3 coding DNA: TGTGCCAGCTCTCATTGGATCGGTGAGCAGTTCTTC.

This clonotype was found many times. The chain combines TRBV2 with TRBJ2-7; no firm D call. V lost 1 base and J 7 bases, leaving 11 bases between the germline ends. CDR3 size: 13 residues. Germline assignment: CDR1 SNHLY and CDR2 FYNNEI. The CDR3 sequence: CASSEETRREQYF. The CDR3 DNA reads TGTGCCAGCAGTGAAGAAACAAGGAGAGAGCAGTACTTC.

This clonotype was counted ten times or more. The chain couples TRBV4-3 to TRBJ2-3, with D perhaps TRBD2 (5 bases). Germline CDR1 and CDR2: LGHNA and YSLEER. The CDR3 length is 15 residues. V lost 0 bases, J lost 2 bases, and 9 bases lay in between. In DNA, the CDR3 is TGCGCCAGCAGCCAAGATTCTAGCCTCACAGATACGCAGTATTTT. Residues: CASSQDSSLTDTQYF.

This clonotype was observed once. The chain combines TRBV2 with TRBJ2-5, with a possible D match to TRBD2 (7 bases). Trimming shortened V by 4 bases and J by 7 bases, and 13 bases separated the two germline ends. Germline V CDR1 and CDR2: SNHLY, FYNNEI. The CDR3 runs 13 residues. The CDR3 nucleotides are TGTGCCAGCAGTGGTAGGGGGGGAGTGACCCAGTACTTC. Its translation: CASSGRGGVTQYF.

The sample holds many counts of this clonotype. This chain joins TRBV29-1 and TRBJ2-7; 9 bases fit TRBD2. Germline loops: CDR1 SQVTM, CDR2 ANQGSEA. This CDR3 region has 19 residues. The V gene end was trimmed by 5 bases and the J gene end by 3 bases; junction bases not matched to a gene: 23. CDR3 DNA sequence: TGCAGCGTTCAACCCTCACCACTAGCGGGCATCGATAGGGACTACGAGCAGTACTTC. Translation: CSVQPSPLAGIDRDYEQYF.

On this clonotype itself: Given a much more abundant clone one base away, this may be a read error. V gene TRBV9 combines with J gene TRBJ2-1; 8 nucleotides match TRBD2. The CDR3 loop spans 15 amino acids. The V gene's germline CDR1 is SGDLS and CDR2 YYNGEE. CDR3 in amino acids: CASSARGGGNNEPFF. The CDR3 DNA follows: TGTGCCAGCAGCGCACGGGGGGGCGGGAACAATGAGCCGTTCTTC.

This clonotype showed up just a few times. The chain employs TRBV24-1 and TRBJ2-3, with 9 bases lining up with TRBD2. Per the germline V gene, CDR1 is KGHDR and CDR2 is SFDVKD. The length of the CDR3 is 18 residues. Trimming took 0 bases from V and 1 from J; bases not matched to a gene: 7. CDR3 residues: CATSDLGMAGGGTDTQYF. As DNA, the CDR3 is TGTGCCACCAGTGATTTGGGGATGGCGGGGGGGGGCACAGATACGCAGTATTTT.

This clonotype was picked up many times. The chain combines TRBV15 with TRBJ1-2; D remains unclear. The CDR3 is made up of 15 amino acids. Germline V CDR1 and CDR2: LNHNV, YYDKDF (reference sequence). Trimming took 0 bases from V and 2 from J, leaving 10 bases between them. The CDR3 nucleotides read TGTGCCACCAGCAGAGATGGTGGCAGCAACTATGGCTACACCTTC. This translates into CATSRDGGSNYGYTF.

With regard to this clonotype: This may arise from a read error, as a much more abundant clone is one base away. The CDR3 sequence is CASRLGTANAGELFF. The CDR3 DNA follows: TGTGCCAGCAGGCTAGGGACAGCGAACGCCGGGGAGCTGTTTTTT. This chain connects TRBV6-1 to TRBJ2-2; 7 bases fit TRBD1. Germline lookup yields CDR1 MNHNS and CDR2 SASEGT. This CDR3 has 15 amino acids.